This T cell receptor (beta chain) was recovered during a study of monozygotic twins with inflammatory bowel disease. The CDR3 has 20 amino acids. Germline-derived CDR1 and CDR2 are MNHEY and SVGEGT. TCRalpha and TCRbeta cDNA went through nested PCRs of approximately 17 and 9 cycles, two in total. TCRdb re-called the 5' RACE reads and gives one entry per CDR3 protein, without DNA. The listing contains approximately 300,000 distinct CDR3 sequences. What was sequenced was blood. This receptor was taken from a human donor with ulcerative colitis or Crohn's disease, or a healthy co-twin of an affected twin (not recorded which). The V and J genes are TRBV6-2 or TRBV6-3 and TRBJ1-5; no DNA is available, so the TRBD1 call from TCRdb remains unchecked. This CDR3 is CASSYTPQGQAGGSNQPQHF.